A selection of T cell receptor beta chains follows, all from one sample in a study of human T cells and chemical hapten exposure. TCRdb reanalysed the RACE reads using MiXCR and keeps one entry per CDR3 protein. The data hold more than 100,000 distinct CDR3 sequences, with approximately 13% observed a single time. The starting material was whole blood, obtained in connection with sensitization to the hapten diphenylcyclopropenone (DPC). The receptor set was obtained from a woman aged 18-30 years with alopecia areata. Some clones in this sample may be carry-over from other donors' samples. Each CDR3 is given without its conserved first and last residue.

ASSHGSPGGYT,TRBJ1-2,TRBV3-1
ASSLRGGGNGYT,TRBJ1-2,TRBV9
ASSAQGGDKNIQY,TRBJ2-4,TRBV7-8
SASLLWGANNEQF,TRBJ2-1,TRBV20-1
ASSFAMVQETQY,TRBJ2-5,TRBV7-9
ASTPYLVNSYNEQF,TRBJ2-1,TRBV5-6
SVDASWSYNEQF,TRBJ2-1,TRBV29-1
ASSFDRGGSYGYT,TRBJ1-2,TRBV7-2
ASSEQGVITEAF,TRBJ1-1,TRBV2
ASSPGGTGELF,TRBJ2-2,TRBV12-3/TRBV12-4
ASISGGFYEQY,TRBJ2-7,TRBV7-9
ASSLGYRNQRGTDTQY,TRBJ2-3,TRBV7-2
ASSFLPGELF,TRBJ2-2,TRBV5-5
ASSQSGGRSPLH,TRBJ1-6,TRBV4-3
SARAGLEGYEQY,TRBJ2-7,TRBV20-1
ASSPTGDNYGYT,TRBJ1-2,TRBV18
ASSLYADSYT,TRBJ1-2,TRBV5-1
ASSLETYSPLH,TRBJ1-6,TRBV5-1
SARVETSGLDTQY,TRBJ2-3,TRBV20-1
ASSLVAGLNTEAF,TRBJ1-1,TRBV11-2
ASRPPSGGPGPGELF,TRBJ2-2,TRBV3-1
ATDPQGLHNEQF,TRBJ2-1,TRBV10-3
ASSVGTPQPQH,TRBJ1-5,TRBV9
ASLRDTAYNEQF,TRBJ2-1,TRBV12-3/TRBV12-4
ASSLGDTAHEQY,TRBJ2-7,TRBV7-9
ASSESETQY,TRBJ2-5,TRBV2
ASRIQGLGNSPLH,TRBJ1-6,TRBV2
AISESDFGGEKLF,TRBJ1-4,TRBV10-3
ASSSRDNYGYT,TRBJ1-2,TRBV6-2/TRBV6-3
ASSLLGSGRDTDTQY,TRBJ2-3,TRBV5-6
ASSFGQGSYEQY,TRBJ2-7,TRBV11-3
ASSFRQGNEKLF,TRBJ1-4,TRBV4-3
ASSFDRNQPQH,TRBJ1-5,TRBV6-6
ASSTDSMNTEAF,TRBJ1-1,TRBV9
ASSHSRGPGNEQF,TRBJ2-1,TRBV3-1
ASSRLATEAF,TRBJ1-1,TRBV7-8
ASSPPGETDTQY,TRBJ2-3,TRBV18
ASSYPKAQDTQY,TRBJ2-3,TRBV6-2/TRBV6-3
ASSIRTGKLF,TRBJ1-4,TRBV28
ASSPTWDRESSNT,TRBJ1-2,TRBV3-1
ASSYRGTNEQF,TRBJ2-1,TRBV28
ASSPRRGAVGTDTQY,TRBJ2-3,TRBV18
ASSSQDRVLLFGYT,TRBJ1-2,TRBV13
ASSLEALSGNTIY,TRBJ1-3,TRBV7-2
AWRGGQGTEAF,TRBJ1-1,TRBV30
ASSPLGATNEKLF,TRBJ1-4,TRBV18
ASSLAGSGSGNTIY,TRBJ1-3,TRBV7-2
ASSGTVDYGYT,TRBJ1-2,TRBV25-1
ASRSGLLRDSSYEQY,TRBJ2-7,TRBV2
SVSGGEAF,TRBJ1-1,TRBV29-1
SVGGQVEAF,TRBJ1-1,TRBV29-1
SAFTDRGAQETQY,TRBJ2-5,TRBV20-1
ASSPVTGGRADTQY,TRBJ2-3,TRBV4-3
ASSLEGQGQGNSPLH,TRBJ1-6,TRBV7-9
SVGDTNTGELF,TRBJ2-2,TRBV29-1
ASNPAQGAINEQF,TRBJ2-1,TRBV6-2/TRBV6-3
ASSLQGKPTNEKLF,TRBJ1-4,TRBV5-1
SVEVVGDYNEQF,TRBJ2-1,TRBV29-1
ASSYNPNEQF,TRBJ2-1,TRBV6-2/TRBV6-3